Listed here is a single T cell receptor (beta chain). Within the sample, other DNA sequences also encode this same CDR3. Every immunoSEQ plate was one replicate of a subset's evenly spread DNA. PCR replicates from unsorted PBMC used roughly 300 ng DNA, and this amount was roughly 32,000 T cell genomes. Produced via immunoSEQ multiplex PCR; TCRdb's table is partial and in-frame only. The table includes fewer than 650,000 clones, roughly four fifths detected once. The data originate from a study of shared clonotypes between healthy human individuals. This CDR3 is built from 14 residues. V was clipped by 6 bases and J by 9 bases; unmatched bases: 8. The germline CDR1 and CDR2 sequences are MDHEN and SYDVKM.

The sample taken for sequencing was PBMCs. The chain carries TRBV28 and TRBJ2-7; 13 nucleotides align to TRBD2. This clonotype originated in a middle-aged woman in good health. Some clones in this sample may be carry-over from other donors' samples. CDR3 bases: TGTGCCAGCAGACCTGGACTAGCGGGAGTGGGGCAGTACTTC. Protein: CASRPGLAGVGQYF.